This T cell receptor (beta chain) was captured by sequencing in a study of patients and donors after allogeneic stem cell transplantation. From the RT-PCR reads, TCRdb called clonotypes with MiXCR, one entry per CDR3 protein. The sample includes approximately 170,000 distinct CDR3 sequences, roughly 30% of them seen just once. CDR1 is MNHEY and CDR2 is SVGAGI in the germline V gene. CDR3 length equals 15 residues. Trimming left V 0 bases short and J 0 bases short, with 6 bases between. This clonotype has only a few counts. The sequence came from a human donor who was either an allogeneic HSCT recipient or a stem cell or donor lymphocyte infusion donor (not recorded which). It is not recorded whose cells these are; they may come from a transplant donor. The chain recombines TRBV6-5 with TRBJ1-5; D unclear. The sequenced sample consisted of blood, either unsorted or a sorted T cell fraction (not recorded which). Here the CDR3 DNA reads TGTGCCAGCAGTTACTCGGTGAATAGCAATCAGCCCCAGCATTTT. Amino acid sequence: CASSYSVNSNQPQHF.